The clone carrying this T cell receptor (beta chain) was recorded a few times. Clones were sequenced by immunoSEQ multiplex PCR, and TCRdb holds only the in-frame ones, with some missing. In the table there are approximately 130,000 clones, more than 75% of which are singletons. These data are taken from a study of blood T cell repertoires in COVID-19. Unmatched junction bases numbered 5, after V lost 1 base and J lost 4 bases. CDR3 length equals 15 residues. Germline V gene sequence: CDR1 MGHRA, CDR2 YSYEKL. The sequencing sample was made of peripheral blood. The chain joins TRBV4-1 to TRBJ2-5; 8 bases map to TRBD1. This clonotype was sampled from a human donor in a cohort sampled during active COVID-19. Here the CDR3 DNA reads TGCGCCAGCAGCCAAGGGACAGGGTATCTAGAGACCCAGTACTTC. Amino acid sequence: CASSQGTGYLETQYF.